This TCR beta chain is drawn from a study of blood T cell repertoires in COVID-19. Overall study: Material from acute and convalescent COVID-19 was sourced from the United States, Italy and Spain.

Generated by immunoSEQ multiplex PCR, the TCRdb table keeps only in-frame clones and is missing some. This table has 81,000 or so clones, around four fifths appearing once. There are a few counts of this clone. Sequencing was done on a sample of peripheral blood. The receptor comes from a woman in her 70s with active or convalescent COVID-19.

The CDR3 coding sequence is TGTGCCAGCAGCCCGTGGGACACTTCGAACGGGGAGCTGTTTTTT. Translation gives CASSPWDTSNGELFF. This chain links TRBV5-6 with TRBJ2-2; D possibly corresponds to TRBD1 (6 bases). The CDR3 totals 15 residues. Trimming pared 4 bases from V and 7 bases from J, leaving 17 bases between. Germline V gene sequence: CDR1 SGHDT, CDR2 YYEEEE.